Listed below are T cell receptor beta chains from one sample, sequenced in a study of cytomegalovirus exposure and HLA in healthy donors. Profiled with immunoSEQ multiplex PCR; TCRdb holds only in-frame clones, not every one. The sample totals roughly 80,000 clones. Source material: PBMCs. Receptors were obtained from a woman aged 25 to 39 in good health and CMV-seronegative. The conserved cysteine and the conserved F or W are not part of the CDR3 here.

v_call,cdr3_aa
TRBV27,ASSLSSGARSNEQF
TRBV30,AIRLAGGVLLNEQF
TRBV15,ATSRGLGGGDGGYT
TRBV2,ASSPRDGYT
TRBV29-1,SVEVGEYYGYT
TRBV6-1,ASSALPGLAYAQY
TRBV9,ASSSRDRDLGEAF
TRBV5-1,ASSPDRGIYGYT
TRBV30,AWSTGQGVNTEAF
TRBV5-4,ASSPSLDILTEAF
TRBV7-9,ASSYRGSNEKLF
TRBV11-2,ASSLIGQRSYEQY
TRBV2,ASSRTLQNYGYT
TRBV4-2,ASSLQPGQGYEQY
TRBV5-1,ASSLEGVDEQY
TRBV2,ASSEQGEYYEQY
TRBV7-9,ASSPSRQGYGYT
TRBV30,AWSRQGPPGELF
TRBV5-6,ASSLGVALTEAF
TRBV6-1,ASSESGTGGYT
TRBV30,AWSNHRTSGEYEQY
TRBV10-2,ASRQYPGQGRITEAF
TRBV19,ASSRQSNQPQH
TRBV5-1,ASSLESYTEAF
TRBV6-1,ASSGAGGAYEQY
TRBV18,ASSPVQGYEQY
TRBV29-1,SVPAGGPVYNEQF
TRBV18,ASSPPTGDSKNIQY
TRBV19,ASSRDSTYEQY
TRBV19,ASSISPPGRGIGNEKLF
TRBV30,ALGQRDEQY
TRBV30,AWGPGLAGVGETQY
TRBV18,ASLQPNHGQMNTEAF
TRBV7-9,ASSPYGGEDTQY
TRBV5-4,ASSRGYTDTQY
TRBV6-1,ASMRWRDSGNTIY
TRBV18,ASSLGQTYEQY
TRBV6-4,ASSEGGGADTEAF
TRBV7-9,ASSLVGQKLF
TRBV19,ASRPGQSNYGYT
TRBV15,ATSSRVTGELF
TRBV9,ASSVASTGTTTGELF
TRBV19,ASRSSGRDDTGELF
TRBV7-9,ASTQGVGLADGNEQF
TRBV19,ASSIGPPEATNEKLF
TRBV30,AWSSGVEGYT
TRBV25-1,ASSATASTDTQY
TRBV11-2,ASSSRDRVYEQY
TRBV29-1,SVYRGTNTEAF
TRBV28,ASSLARYRDEQY
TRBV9,ASSVGGAGDYEQY
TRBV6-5,ASSQEPRGTEAF
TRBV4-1,ASSHFPRGSSYNEQF
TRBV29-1,SVRDTTYEQY
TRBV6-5,ASRRNRETNYGYT